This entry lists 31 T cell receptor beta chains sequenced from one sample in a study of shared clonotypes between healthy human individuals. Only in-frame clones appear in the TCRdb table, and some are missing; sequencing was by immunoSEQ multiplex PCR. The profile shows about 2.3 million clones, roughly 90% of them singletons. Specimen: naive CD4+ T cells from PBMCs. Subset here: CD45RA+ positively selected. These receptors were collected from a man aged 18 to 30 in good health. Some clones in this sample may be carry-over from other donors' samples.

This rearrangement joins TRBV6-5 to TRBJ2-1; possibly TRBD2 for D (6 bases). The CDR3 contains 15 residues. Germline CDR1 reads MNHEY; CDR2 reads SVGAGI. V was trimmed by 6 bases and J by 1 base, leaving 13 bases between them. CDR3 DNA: TGTGCCAGCAGGGGGAGGAGCACTTCCTACAATGAGCAGTTCTTC. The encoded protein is CASRGRSTSYNEQFF.

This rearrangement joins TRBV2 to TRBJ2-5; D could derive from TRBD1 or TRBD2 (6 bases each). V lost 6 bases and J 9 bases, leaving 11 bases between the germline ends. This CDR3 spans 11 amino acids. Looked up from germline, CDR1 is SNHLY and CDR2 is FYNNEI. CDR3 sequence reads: CASRIGGSQYF. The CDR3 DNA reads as TGTGCCAGCAGAATAGGGGGGTCCCAGTACTTC.

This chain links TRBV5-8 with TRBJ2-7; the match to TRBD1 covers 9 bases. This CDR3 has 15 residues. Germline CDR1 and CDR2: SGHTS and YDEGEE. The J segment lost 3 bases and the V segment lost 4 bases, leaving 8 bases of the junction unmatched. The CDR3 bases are TGTGCCAGCAGCAGGGGACAGGGACCCTTCTACGAGCAGTACTTC. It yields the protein CASSRGQGPFYEQYF. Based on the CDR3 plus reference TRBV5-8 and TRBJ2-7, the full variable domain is EAGVTQSPTHLIKTRGQQATLRCSPISGHTSVYWYQQALGLGLQFLLWYDEGEERNRGNFPPRFSGRQFPNYSSELNVNALELEDSALYLCASSRGQGPFYEQYFGPGTRLTVT.

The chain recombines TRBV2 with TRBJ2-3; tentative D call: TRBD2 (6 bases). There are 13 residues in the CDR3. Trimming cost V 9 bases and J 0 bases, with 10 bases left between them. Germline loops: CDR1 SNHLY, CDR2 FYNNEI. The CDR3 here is CARGTGSTDTQYF. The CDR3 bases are TGTGCCAGAGGGACTGGGAGCACAGATACGCAGTATTTT. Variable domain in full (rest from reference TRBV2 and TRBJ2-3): EPEVTQTPSHQVTQMGQEVILRCVPISNHLYFYWYRQILGQKVEFLVSFYNNEISEKSEIFDDQFSVERPDGSNFTLKIRSTKLEDSAMYFCARGTGSTDTQYFGPGTRLTVL.

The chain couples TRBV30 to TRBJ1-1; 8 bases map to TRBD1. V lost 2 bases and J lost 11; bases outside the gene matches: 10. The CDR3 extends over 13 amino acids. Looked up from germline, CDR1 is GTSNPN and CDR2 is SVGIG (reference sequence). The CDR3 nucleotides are TGTGCCTGGAGTACCTCGTGGACAGGGAGGGCTTTCTTT. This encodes CAWSTSWTGRAFF.

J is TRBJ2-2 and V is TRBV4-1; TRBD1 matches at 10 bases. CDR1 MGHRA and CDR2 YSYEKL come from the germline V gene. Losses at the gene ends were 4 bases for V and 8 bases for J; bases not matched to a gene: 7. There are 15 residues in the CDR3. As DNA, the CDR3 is TGCGCCAGCAGCCCCGGGACAGGGGTACGAGGGGAGCTGTTTTTT. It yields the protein CASSPGTGVRGELFF.

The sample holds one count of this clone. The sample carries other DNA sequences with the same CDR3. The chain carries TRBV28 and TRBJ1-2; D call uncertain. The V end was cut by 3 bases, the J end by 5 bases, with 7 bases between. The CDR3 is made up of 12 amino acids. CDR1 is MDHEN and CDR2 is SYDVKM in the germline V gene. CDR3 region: CASSFSAYGYTF. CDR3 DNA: TGTGCCAGCAGTTTCTCGGCGTATGGCTACACCTTC.

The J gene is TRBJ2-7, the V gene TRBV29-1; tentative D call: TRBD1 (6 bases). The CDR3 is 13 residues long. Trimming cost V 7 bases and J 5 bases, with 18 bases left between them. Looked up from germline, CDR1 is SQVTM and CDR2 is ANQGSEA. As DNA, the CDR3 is TGCAGCGCCTTTTGGGGGCGTTCTGACGAGCAGTACTTC. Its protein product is CSAFWGRSDEQYF.

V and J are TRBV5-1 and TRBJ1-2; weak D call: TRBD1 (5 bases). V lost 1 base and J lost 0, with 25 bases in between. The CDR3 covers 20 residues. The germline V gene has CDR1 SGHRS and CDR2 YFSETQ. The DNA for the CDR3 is TGCGCCAGCAGCTTGTCCACCGTTCGGGACGGCTTCTCAGCTAACTATGGCTACACCTTC. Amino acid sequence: CASSLSTVRDGFSANYGYTF.

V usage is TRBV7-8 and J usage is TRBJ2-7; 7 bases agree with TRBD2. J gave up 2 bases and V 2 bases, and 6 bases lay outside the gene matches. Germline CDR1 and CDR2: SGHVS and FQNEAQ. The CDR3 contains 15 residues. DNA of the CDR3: TGTGCCAGCAGCTTAAGGGAGGGCGGGGCCTACGAGCAGTACTTC. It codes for CASSLREGGAYEQYF.

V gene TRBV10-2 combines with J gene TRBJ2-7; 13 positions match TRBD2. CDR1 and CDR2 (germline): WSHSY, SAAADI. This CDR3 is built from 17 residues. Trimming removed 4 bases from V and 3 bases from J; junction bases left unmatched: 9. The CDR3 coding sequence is TGCGCCAGCAGTGGGGCCCTCAGACTAGCGGGAGGCTACGAGCAGTACTTC. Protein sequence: CASSGALRLAGGYEQYF.

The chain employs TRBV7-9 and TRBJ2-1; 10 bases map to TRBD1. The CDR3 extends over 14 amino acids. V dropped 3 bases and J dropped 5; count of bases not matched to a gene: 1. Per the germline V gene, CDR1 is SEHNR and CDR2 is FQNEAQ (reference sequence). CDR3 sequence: CASSFGTGDNEQFF. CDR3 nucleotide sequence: TGTGCCAGCAGCTTTGGGACAGGGGACAATGAGCAGTTCTTC.

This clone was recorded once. Written as DNA, the CDR3 is TGTGCCAGCAGCCCCAGTCCGACAGGCGCGGGTGGCTACACCTTC. Protein: CASSPSPTGAGGYTF. This rearrangement joins TRBV11-2 to TRBJ1-2; perhaps TRBD1 as D (6 bases). The length of the CDR3 is 15 residues. Trimming shortened V by 5 bases and J by 7 bases, and 20 bases separated the two germline ends. Germline V gene lookup returns CDR1 SGHAT and CDR2 FQNNGV. Full variable domain (outside the CDR3, taken from reference TRBV11-2 and TRBJ1-2): EAGVAQSPRYKIIEKRQSVAFWCNPISGHATLYWYQQILGQGPKLLIQFQNNGVVDDSQLPKDRFSAERLKGVDSTLKIQPAKLEDSAVYLCASSPSPTGAGGYTFGSGTRLTVV.

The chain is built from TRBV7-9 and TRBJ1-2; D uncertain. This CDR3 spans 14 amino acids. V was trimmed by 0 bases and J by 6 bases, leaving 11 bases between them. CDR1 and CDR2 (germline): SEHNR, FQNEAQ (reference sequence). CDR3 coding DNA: TGTGCCAGCAGCTTAGCGGACCGTGGGCATGGCTACACCTTC. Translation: CASSLADRGHGYTF.

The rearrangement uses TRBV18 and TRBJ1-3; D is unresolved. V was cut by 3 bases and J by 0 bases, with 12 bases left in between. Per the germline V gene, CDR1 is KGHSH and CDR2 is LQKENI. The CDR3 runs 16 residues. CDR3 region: CASSPGDTRSGNTIYF. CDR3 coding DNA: TGTGCCAGCTCACCGGGCGACACACGCTCTGGAAACACCATATATTTT. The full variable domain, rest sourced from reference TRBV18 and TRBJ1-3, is NAGVMQNPRHLVRRRGQEARLRCSPMKGHSHVYWYRQLPEEGLKFMVYLQKENIIDESGMPKERFSAEFPKEGPSILRIQQVVRGDSAAYFCASSPGDTRSGNTIYFGEGSWLTVV.

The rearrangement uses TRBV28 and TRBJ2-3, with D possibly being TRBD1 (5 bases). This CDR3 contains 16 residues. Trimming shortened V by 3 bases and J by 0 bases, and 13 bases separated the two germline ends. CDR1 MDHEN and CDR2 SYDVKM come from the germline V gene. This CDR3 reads CASSFPQGWSTDTQYF. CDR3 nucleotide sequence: TGTGCCAGCAGTTTTCCGCAGGGATGGAGCACAGATACGCAGTATTTT.

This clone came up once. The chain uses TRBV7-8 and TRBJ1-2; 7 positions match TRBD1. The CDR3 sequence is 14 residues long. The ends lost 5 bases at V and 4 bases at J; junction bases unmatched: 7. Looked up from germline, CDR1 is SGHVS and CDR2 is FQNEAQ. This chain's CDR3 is CASSARDRAYGYTF. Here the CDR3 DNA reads TGTGCCAGCAGCGCGCGGGACAGAGCCTATGGCTACACCTTC.

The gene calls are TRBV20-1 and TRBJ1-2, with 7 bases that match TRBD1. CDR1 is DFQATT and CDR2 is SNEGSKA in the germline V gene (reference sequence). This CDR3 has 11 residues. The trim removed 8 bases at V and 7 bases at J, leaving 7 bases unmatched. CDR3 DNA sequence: TGCAGTAGGTGGGCAGGGGGTGGCTACACCTTC. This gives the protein CSRWAGGGYTF.

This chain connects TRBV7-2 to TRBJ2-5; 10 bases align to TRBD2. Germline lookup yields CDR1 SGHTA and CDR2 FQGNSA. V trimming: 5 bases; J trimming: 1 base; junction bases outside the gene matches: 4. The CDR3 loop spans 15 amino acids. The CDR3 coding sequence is TGTGCCAGCAGCCGTAGGACTAGCGGCCAAGAGACCCAGTACTTC. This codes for CASSRRTSGQETQYF.

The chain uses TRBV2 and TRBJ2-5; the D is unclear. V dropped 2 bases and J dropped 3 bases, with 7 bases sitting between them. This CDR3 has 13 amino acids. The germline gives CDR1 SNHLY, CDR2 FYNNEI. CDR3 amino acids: CASSELQEETQYF. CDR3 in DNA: TGTGCCAGCAGTGAATTACAAGAAGAGACCCAGTACTTC.

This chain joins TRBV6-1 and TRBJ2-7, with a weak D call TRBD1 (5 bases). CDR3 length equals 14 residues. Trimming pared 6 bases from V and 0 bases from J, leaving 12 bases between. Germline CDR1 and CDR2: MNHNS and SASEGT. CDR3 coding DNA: TGTGCCAGCAGATGGGGCACGAGCTCCTACGAGCAGTACTTC. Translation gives CASRWGTSSYEQYF.

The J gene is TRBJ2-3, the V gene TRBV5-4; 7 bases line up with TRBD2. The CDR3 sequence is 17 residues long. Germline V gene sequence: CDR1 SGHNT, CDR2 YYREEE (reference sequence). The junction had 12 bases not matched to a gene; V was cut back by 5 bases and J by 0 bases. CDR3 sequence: CASRTGLADQSTDTQYF. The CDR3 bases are TGTGCCAGCAGAACCGGCCTAGCGGACCAAAGCACAGATACGCAGTATTTT.

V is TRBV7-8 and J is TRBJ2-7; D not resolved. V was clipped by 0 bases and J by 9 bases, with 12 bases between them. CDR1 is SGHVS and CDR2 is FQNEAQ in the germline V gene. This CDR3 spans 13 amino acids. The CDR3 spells CASSLAEVRGQYF. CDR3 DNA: TGTGCCAGCAGCTTAGCCGAGGTACGTGGGCAGTACTTC.

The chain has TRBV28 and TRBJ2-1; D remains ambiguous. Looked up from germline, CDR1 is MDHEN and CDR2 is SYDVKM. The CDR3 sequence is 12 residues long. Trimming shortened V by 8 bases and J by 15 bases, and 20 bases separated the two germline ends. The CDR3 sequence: CASFRPDQSPFF. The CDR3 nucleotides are TGTGCCAGCTTCCGTCCGGATCAGAGCCCGTTCTTC.

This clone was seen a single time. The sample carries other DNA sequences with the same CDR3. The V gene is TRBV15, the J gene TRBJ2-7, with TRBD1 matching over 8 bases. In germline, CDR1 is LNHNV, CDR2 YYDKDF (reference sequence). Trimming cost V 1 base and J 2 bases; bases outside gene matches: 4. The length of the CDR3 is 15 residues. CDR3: CATSRGGTGPYEQYF. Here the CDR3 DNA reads TGTGCCACCAGCAGAGGCGGGACAGGCCCCTACGAGCAGTACTTC. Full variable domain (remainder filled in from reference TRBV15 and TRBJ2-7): DAMVIQNPRYQVTQFGKPVTLSCSQTLNHNVMYWYQQKSSQAPKLLFHYYDKDFNNEADTPDNFQSRRPNTSFCFLDIRSPGLGDTAMYLCATSRGGTGPYEQYFGPGTRLTVT.

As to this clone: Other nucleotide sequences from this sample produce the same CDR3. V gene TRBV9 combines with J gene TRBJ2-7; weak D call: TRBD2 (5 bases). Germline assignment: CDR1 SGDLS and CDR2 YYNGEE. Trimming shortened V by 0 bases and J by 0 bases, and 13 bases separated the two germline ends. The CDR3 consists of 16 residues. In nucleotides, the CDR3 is TGTGCCAGCAGCGTAGGAGGGAGTCCGAGCTCCTACGAGCAGTACTTC. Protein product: CASSVGGSPSSYEQYF.

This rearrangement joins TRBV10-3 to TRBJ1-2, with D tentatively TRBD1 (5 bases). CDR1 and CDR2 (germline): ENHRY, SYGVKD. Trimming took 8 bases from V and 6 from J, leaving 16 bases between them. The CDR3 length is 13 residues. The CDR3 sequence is CAIGRGGLDGYTF. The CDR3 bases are TGTGCCATCGGCCGTGGGGGACTGGATGGCTACACCTTC.

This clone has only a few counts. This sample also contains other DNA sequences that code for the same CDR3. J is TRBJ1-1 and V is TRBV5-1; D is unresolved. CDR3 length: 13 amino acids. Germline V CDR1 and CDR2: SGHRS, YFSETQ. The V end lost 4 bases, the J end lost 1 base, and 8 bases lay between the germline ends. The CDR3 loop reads CASSLTGNTEAFF. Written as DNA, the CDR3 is TGCGCCAGCAGCCTTACGGGGAACACTGAAGCTTTCTTT.

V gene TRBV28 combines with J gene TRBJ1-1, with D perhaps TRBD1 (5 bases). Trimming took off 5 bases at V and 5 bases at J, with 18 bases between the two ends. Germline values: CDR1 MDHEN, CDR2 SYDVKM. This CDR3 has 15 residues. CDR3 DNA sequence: TGTGCCAGCAGTGGACCCGGGTCTTGGGGGACTGAAGCTTTCTTT. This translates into CASSGPGSWGTEAFF.

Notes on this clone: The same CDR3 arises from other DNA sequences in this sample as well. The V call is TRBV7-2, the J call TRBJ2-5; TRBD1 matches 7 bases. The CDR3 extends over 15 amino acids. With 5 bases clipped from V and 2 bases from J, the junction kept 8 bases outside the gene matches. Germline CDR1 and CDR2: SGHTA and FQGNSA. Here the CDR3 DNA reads TGTGCCAGCAGCCTGCGGACAGGTCGGCAAGAGACCCAGTACTTC. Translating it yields CASSLRTGRQETQYF.

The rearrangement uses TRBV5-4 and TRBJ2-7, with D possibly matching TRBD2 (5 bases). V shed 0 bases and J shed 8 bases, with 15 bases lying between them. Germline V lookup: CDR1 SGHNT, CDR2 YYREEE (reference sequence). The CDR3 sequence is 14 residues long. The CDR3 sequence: CASSLERDPPQQYF. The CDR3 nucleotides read TGTGCCAGCAGCTTGGAACGGGATCCGCCTCAGCAGTACTTC.